Listed here are 14 T cell receptor beta chains from one sample, sequenced in a study of OX40 agonist ivuxolimab in advanced cancers. Clones were sequenced by immunoSEQ multiplex PCR, and TCRdb holds only the in-frame ones, with some missing. The data show just under 85,000 clones, 83% seen once. The input for sequencing was CD4+ or CD8+ T cells sorted from blood, taken in a trial of the OX40 agonist ivuxolimab. These TCRs come from an adult with an advanced solid tumor such as melanoma, head and neck, liver or kidney cancer.

V gene TRBV7-8 combines with J gene TRBJ1-5; D is ambiguous. The V gene lost 5 bases and the J gene lost 1 base, with 15 bases spanning the gap. Looked up from germline, CDR1 is SGHVS and CDR2 is FQNEAQ. The length of the CDR3 is 16 residues. Written as DNA, the CDR3 is TGTGCCAGCAGCGCCCGCGAGGATAGGAGCAATCAGCCCCAGCATTTT. It yields the protein CASSAREDRSNQPQHF. The full variable domain, completed using reference TRBV7-8 and TRBJ1-5, is GAGVSQSPRYKVAKRGQDVALRCDPISGHVSLFWYQQALGQGPEFLTYFQNEAQLDKSGLPSDRFFAERPEGSVSTLKIQRTQQEDSAVYLCASSAREDRSNQPQHFGDGTRLSIL.

The rearrangement links TRBV19 to TRBJ1-5; D is possibly TRBD1 (6 bases). The V gene's germline CDR1 is LNHDA and CDR2 SQIVND (reference sequence). This CDR3 comprises 16 residues. Trimming took 3 bases from V and 0 from J, leaving 12 bases between them. CDR3 protein: CASSIGGGLSNQPQHF. The CDR3 region has the DNA TGTGCCAGTAGTATTGGAGGGGGGCTTAGCAATCAGCCCCAGCATTTT.

Here the CDR3 reads CASTKGTLYNEQFF. CDR3 in DNA: TGTGCCAGCACGAAAGGGACTCTGTACAATGAGCAGTTCTTC. The chain joins TRBV28 to TRBJ2-1, with D possibly being TRBD2 (6 bases). The germline V gene encodes CDR1 MDHEN and CDR2 SYDVKM. V lost 7 bases to trimming and J lost 4 bases, with 14 bases between them. The CDR3 is 14 amino acids.

The chain links TRBV6-1 to TRBJ2-5, with D possibly TRBD1 on 6 matching bases. CDR1 is MNHNS, CDR2 SASEGT, per germline. The CDR3 totals 14 residues. Deletions cut 0 bases from V and 4 bases from J, with 9 bases between. The CDR3: CASSEAPRGETQYF. For the CDR3, the DNA is TGTGCCAGCAGTGAAGCTCCCAGGGGAGAGACCCAGTACTTC.

The chain is built from TRBV7-2 and TRBJ2-7; perhaps TRBD1 as D (6 bases). This CDR3 is 14 amino acids long. Trimming left V 6 bases short and J 3 bases short, with 15 bases between. Germline lookup yields CDR1 SGHTA and CDR2 FQGNSA. The CDR3 DNA reads as TGTGCCAGCAGTCTCGTCCTACAGGGCTACGAGCAGTACTTC. This codes for CASSLVLQGYEQYF.

The chain recombines TRBV30 with TRBJ2-2, with D uncertain. This CDR3 contains 11 residues. With 4 bases removed from V and 3 bases from J, the gap between germline ends came to 3 bases. In germline, CDR1 is GTSNPN, CDR2 SVGIG (reference sequence). The CDR3 nucleotides read TGTGCCTGGACCTACACCGGGGAGCTGTTTTTT. Amino acid sequence: CAWTYTGELFF. Full variable domain (outside the CDR3, taken from reference TRBV30 and TRBJ2-2): SQTIHQWPATLVQPVGSPLSLECTVEGTSNPNLYWYRQAAGRGLQLLFYSVGIGQISSEVPQNLSASRPQDRQFILSSKKLLLSDSGFYLCAWTYTGELFFGEGSRLTVL.

This chain joins TRBV2 and TRBJ1-4; D is possibly TRBD1 (5 bases). Germline values: CDR1 SNHLY, CDR2 FYNNEI. Trimming left V 7 bases short and J 4 bases short, with 7 bases between. The CDR3 sequence is 12 residues long. CDR3 amino acids: CASTDSNEKLFF. As DNA, the CDR3 is TGTGCCAGCACTGACAGTAATGAAAAACTGTTTTTT.

CDR3 residues: CASTKGRGLYNEQFF. The CDR3 coding sequence is TGTGCCAGTACCAAGGGCAGGGGCTTATACAATGAGCAGTTCTTC. This chain connects TRBV19 to TRBJ2-1; TRBD1 might be the D (6 bases). Between the trimmed V and J ends, which lost 7 bases and 4 bases, there was a span of 17 bases. This CDR3 region has 15 residues. Germline CDR1 reads LNHDA; CDR2 reads SQIVND (reference sequence). Combining the CDR3 with reference TRBV19 and TRBJ2-1 gives the whole variable domain DGGITQSPKYLFRKEGQNVTLSCEQNLNHDAMYWYRQDPGQGLRLIYYSQIVNDFQKGDIAEGYSVSREKKESFPLTVTSAQKNPTAFYLCASTKGRGLYNEQFFGPGTRLTVL.

The gene calls are TRBV30 and TRBJ2-3; TRBD2 matches at 8 bases. V dropped 0 bases and J dropped 9; count of bases not matched to a gene: 8. The CDR3 runs 14 residues. The V gene's germline CDR1 is GTSNPN and CDR2 SVGIG (reference sequence). The CDR3 protein is CAWSVIGGAITQYF. DNA of the CDR3: TGTGCCTGGAGTGTGATCGGGGGGGCTATAACGCAGTATTTT.

This chain links TRBV11-2 with TRBJ1-4, with 9 bases that match TRBD1. Trimming took 6 bases from V and 0 from J; bases not matched to a gene: 5. The CDR3 consists of 16 residues. The V gene's germline CDR1 is SGHAT and CDR2 FQNNGV. The CDR3 protein is CASSIQGASTNEKLFF. The CDR3 bases are TGTGCCAGCAGTATACAGGGGGCTTCAACTAATGAAAAACTGTTTTTT.

The V and J genes are TRBV19 and TRBJ1-5, with D tentatively TRBD1 (6 bases). V was cut by 5 bases and J by 3 bases, with 14 bases left in between. Germline V gene lookup returns CDR1 LNHDA and CDR2 SQIVND (reference sequence). The length of the CDR3 is 15 residues. CDR3 residues: CASSPGAQTNQPQHF. DNA of the CDR3: TGTGCCAGTAGTCCAGGGGCACAGACCAATCAGCCCCAGCATTTT.

This clone was counted only a few times. V usage is TRBV2 and J usage is TRBJ2-3, with D tentatively TRBD1 (6 bases). Germline values: CDR1 SNHLY, CDR2 FYNNEI. V dropped 6 bases and J dropped 0 bases, with 13 bases sitting between them. The CDR3 spans 15 residues. CDR3 sequence reads: CASRVDRRSTDTQYF. The CDR3 nucleotides are TGTGCCAGCAGAGTCGACAGGCGAAGCACAGATACGCAGTATTTT.

The V and J genes are TRBV10-3 and TRBJ2-3; TRBD2 matches at 10 bases. Germline values: CDR1 ENHRY, CDR2 SYGVKD. J gave up 6 bases and V 4 bases, and 13 bases lay outside the gene matches. The CDR3 is 17 amino acids. The DNA of the CDR3 is TGTGCCATCAGTGCGGAATCTCTAGCGGGGGCATTGGATACGCAGTATTTT. Amino acid sequence: CAISAESLAGALDTQYF.

This clone was seen once. V usage is TRBV6-1 and J usage is TRBJ2-5; 8 positions agree with TRBD2. The ends lost 4 bases at V and 5 bases at J; junction bases unmatched: 6. The CDR3 is 14 residues long. Germline lookup yields CDR1 MNHNS and CDR2 SASEGT. CDR3 DNA: TGTGCCAGCAGTGCTGGCGGGGGGTCGGAGACCCAGTACTTC. Encoded protein: CASSAGGGSETQYF.